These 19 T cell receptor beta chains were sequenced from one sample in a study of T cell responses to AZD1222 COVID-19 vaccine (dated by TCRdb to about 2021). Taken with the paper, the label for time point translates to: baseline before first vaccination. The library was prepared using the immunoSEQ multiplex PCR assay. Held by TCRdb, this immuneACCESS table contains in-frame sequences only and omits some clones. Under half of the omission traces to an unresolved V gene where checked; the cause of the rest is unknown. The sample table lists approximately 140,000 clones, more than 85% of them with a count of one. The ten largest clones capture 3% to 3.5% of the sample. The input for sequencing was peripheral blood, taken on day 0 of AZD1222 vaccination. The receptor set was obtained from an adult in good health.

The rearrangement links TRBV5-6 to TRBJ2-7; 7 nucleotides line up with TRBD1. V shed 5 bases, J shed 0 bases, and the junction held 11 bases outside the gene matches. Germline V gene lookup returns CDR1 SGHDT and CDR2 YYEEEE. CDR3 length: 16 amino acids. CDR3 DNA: TGTGCCAGCAGTCCAAGGGGGCAGTGGAGCTCCTACGAGCAGTACTTC. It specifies CASSPRGQWSSYEQYF. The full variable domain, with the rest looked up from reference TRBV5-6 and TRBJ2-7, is DAGVTQSPTHLIKTRGQQVTLRCSPKSGHDTVSWYQQALGQGPQFIFQYYEEEERQRGNFPDRFSGHQFPNYSSELNVNALLLGDSALYLCASSPRGQWSSYEQYFGPGTRLTVT.

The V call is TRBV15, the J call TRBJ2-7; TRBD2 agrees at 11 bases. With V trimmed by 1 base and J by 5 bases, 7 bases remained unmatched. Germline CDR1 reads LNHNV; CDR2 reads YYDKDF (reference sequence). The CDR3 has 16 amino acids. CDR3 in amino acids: CATSRGSGRAINEQYF. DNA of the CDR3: TGTGCCACCAGCAGAGGTAGCGGGAGGGCCATCAACGAGCAGTACTTC.

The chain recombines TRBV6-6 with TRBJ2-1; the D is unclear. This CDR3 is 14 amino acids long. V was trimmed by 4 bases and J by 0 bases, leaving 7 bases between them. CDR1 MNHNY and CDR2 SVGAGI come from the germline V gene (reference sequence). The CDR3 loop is CASSSPSSYNEQFF. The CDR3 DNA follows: TGTGCCAGCAGTTCCCCGAGCTCCTACAATGAGCAGTTCTTC.

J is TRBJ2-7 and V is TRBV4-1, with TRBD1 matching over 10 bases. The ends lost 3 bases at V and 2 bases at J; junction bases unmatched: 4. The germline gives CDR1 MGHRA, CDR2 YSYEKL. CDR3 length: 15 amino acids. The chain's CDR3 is CASSQTGQGAYEQYF. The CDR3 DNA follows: TGCGCCAGCAGCCAGACAGGACAGGGGGCCTACGAGCAGTACTTC.

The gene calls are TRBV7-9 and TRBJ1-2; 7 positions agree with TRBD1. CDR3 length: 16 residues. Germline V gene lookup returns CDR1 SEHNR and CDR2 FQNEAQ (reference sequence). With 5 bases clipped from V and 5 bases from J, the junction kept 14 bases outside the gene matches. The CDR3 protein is CASSPGTATSIYGYTF. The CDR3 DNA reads TGTGCCAGCAGCCCTGGGACAGCGACTAGTATATATGGCTACACCTTC.

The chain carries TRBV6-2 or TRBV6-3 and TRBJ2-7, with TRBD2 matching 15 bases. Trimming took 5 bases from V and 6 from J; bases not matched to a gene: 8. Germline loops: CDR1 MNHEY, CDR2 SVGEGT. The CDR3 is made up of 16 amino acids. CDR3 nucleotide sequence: TGTGCCAGCAGTACCGGACTAGCGGGAGGGCCTTCCGAGCAGTACTTC. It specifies CASSTGLAGGPSEQYF.

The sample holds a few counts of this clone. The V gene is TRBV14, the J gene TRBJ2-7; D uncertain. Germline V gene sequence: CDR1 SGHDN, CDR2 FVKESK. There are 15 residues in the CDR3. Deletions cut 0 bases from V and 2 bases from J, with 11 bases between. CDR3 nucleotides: TGTGCCAGCAGCCAAGATGAGGCAATTCCCTACGAGCAGTACTTC. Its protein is CASSQDEAIPYEQYF.

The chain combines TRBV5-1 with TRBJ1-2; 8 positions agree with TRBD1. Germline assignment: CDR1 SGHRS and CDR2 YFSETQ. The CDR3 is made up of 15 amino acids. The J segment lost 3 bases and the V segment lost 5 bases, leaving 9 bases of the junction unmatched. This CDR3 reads CASSPRAGQDYGYTF. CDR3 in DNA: TGCGCCAGCAGTCCGCGGGCGGGACAGGACTATGGCTACACCTTC. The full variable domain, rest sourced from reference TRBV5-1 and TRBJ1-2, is KAGVTQTPRYLIKTRGQQVTLSCSPISGHRSVSWYQQTPGQGLQFLFEYFSETQRNKGNFPGRFSGRQFSNSRSEMNVSTLELGDSALYLCASSPRAGQDYGYTFGSGTRLTVV.

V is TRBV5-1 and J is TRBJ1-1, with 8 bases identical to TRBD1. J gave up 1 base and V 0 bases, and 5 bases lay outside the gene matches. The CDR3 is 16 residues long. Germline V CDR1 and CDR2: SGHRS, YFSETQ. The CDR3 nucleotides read TGCGCCAGCAGCTTGGCCGGCACAGGGGGGAACACTGAAGCTTTCTTT. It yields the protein CASSLAGTGGNTEAFF.

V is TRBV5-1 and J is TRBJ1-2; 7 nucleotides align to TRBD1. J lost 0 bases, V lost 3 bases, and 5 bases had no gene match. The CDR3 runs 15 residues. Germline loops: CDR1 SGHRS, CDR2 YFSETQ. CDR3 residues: CASSWGQSPNYGYTF. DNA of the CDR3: TGCGCCAGCAGCTGGGGACAGAGTCCTAACTATGGCTACACCTTC.

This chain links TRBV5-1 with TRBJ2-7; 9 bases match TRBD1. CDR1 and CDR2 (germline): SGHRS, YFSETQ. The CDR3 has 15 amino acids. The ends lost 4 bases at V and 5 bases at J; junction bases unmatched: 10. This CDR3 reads CASSHRTGVLNEQYF. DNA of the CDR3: TGCGCCAGCAGCCACCGGACAGGGGTTCTAAACGAGCAGTACTTC. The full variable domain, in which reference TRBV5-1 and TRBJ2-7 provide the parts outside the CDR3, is KAGVTQTPRYLIKTRGQQVTLSCSPISGHRSVSWYQQTPGQGLQFLFEYFSETQRNKGNFPGRFSGRQFSNSRSEMNVSTLELGDSALYLCASSHRTGVLNEQYFGPGTRLTVT.

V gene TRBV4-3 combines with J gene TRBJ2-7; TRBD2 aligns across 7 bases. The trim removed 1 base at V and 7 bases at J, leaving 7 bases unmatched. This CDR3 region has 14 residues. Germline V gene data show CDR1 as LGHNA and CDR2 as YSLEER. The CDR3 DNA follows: TGCGCCAGCAGCCAAGGGGTGTTAGCGGGTGAGCAGTACTTC. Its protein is CASSQGVLAGEQYF.

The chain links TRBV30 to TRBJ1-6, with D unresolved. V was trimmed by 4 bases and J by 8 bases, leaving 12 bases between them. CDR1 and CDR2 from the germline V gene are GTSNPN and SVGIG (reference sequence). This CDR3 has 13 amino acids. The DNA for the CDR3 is TGTGCCTGGAATGCTGGGTATGATTCACCCCTCCACTTT. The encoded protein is CAWNAGYDSPLHF.

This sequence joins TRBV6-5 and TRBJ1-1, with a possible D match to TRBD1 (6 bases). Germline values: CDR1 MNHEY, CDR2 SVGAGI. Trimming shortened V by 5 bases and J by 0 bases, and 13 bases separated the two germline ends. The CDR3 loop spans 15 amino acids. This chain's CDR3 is CASSRRTAVNTEAFF. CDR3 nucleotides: TGTGCCAGCAGTAGAAGGACAGCGGTGAACACTGAAGCTTTCTTT.

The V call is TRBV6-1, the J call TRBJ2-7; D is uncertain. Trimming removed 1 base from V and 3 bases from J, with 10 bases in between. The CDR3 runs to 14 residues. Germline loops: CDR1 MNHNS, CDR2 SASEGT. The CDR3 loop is CASSEVARNYEQYF. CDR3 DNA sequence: TGTGCCAGCAGTGAAGTGGCTAGGAACTACGAGCAGTACTTC.

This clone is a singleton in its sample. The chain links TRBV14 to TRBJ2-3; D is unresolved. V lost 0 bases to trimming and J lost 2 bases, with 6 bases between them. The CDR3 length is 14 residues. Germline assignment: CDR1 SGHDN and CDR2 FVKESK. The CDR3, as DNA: TGTGCCAGCAGCCAAGACCTTTTCACAGATACGCAGTATTTT. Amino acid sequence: CASSQDLFTDTQYF.

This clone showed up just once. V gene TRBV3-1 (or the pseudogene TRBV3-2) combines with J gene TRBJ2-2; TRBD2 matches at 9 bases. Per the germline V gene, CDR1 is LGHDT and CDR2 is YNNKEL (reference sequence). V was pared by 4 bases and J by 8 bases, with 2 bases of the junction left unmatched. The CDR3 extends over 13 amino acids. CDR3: CASSPGLAGELFF. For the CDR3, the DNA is TGTGCCAGCAGCCCAGGACTAGCGGGGGAGCTGTTTTTT.

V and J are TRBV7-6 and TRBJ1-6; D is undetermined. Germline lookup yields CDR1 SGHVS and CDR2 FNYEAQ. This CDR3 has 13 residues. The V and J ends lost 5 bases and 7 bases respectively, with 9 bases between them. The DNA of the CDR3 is TGTGCCAGCAGCACCAGATACAATTCACCCCTCCACTTT. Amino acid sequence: CASSTRYNSPLHF.

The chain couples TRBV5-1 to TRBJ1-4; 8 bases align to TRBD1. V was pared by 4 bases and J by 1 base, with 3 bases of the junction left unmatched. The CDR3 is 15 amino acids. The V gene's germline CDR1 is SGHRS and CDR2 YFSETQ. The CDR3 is CASSGQGLTNEKLFF. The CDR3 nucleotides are TGCGCCAGCAGCGGACAGGGTTTAACTAATGAAAAACTGTTTTTT.